The clone carrying this T cell receptor (beta chain) was seen ten or more times. Next came a second PCR, run for 7 to 11 cycles, which used a sample-barcoded 5' primer along with a J-beta primer mix. TCRdb re-derived calls from the 5' RACE reads in MiXCR, one entry per CDR3 protein. In the table there are over a million distinct CDR3 sequences, 20% to 25% of which are singletons. The data stem from a study of blood T cells in healthy people across ages. CDR3 size: 17 residues. Germline V lookup: CDR1 LGHDT, CDR2 YNNKEL (reference sequence). The ends lost 2 bases at V and 4 bases at J; junction bases unmatched: 12. These data are also associated with another study on T cells of mothers and their children. That source reports: Per child, around 3 million TCR beta CDR3 reads were obtained, against over 8 million per mother.

The source of this sequence is a girl aged 2-9 years in good health. Input material: blood. The chain combines TRBV3-1 with TRBJ2-3, with 7 positions matching TRBD2. The CDR3 region has the DNA TGTGCCAGCAGCCAACGGGCGTCTAGCGGATACGCAGATACGCAGTATTTT. This sequence encodes CASSQRASSGYADTQYF.